The source of this T cell receptor (beta chain) is a study of blood T cell repertoires in COVID-19. Whole-study context: Sources were T cells, B-cell-depleted T cells, or PBMCs; the material itself was cDNA or gDNA.

Authors' processing steps: Estimates of nucleated cell counts were drawn from the amplification of reference gene primers. The assay was immunoSEQ multiplex PCR, and TCRdb's table has in-frame clones only and misses some. D and trimming were read from the DNA, whereas the V and J calls and clone size are those reported in that table. Here the sample spans around 100,000 clones, 70% to 90% being singletons. Trimming shortened V by 6 bases and J by 3 bases, and 14 bases separated the two germline ends. Per the germline V gene, CDR1 is MDHEN and CDR2 is SYDVKM. The CDR3 is 14 residues long. The sample comprised peripheral blood. This sequence was found in a man in his fifties with active COVID-19. The chain links TRBV28 to TRBJ1-2, with D perhaps matching TRBD1 (6 bases). The CDR3 coding sequence is TGTGCCAGCAGCGCCACCGGACAGTACTATGGCTACACCTTC. It encodes CASSATGQYYGYTF.